These 9 T cell receptor beta chains were all obtained from the same sample, sequenced in a study of post-analysis software for immune sequencing data. Whole-study findings and limits: In patients, TRBV5-6, TRBV5-1 and TRBV20-1 belonged to 4 or 5 TRBV segments found more frequently than in controls.

These receptors are not linked to any known antigen. Unique molecular identifiers were carried by the TCR beta cDNA libraries. In TCRdb, the PCR reads were re-called with MiXCR into one record per CDR3 protein. The data hold roughly 400,000 distinct CDR3 sequences, with approximately 42% observed a single time. The sample taken for sequencing was blood. These receptor sequences come from a girl aged 2 to 10 with multiple sclerosis.

The chain carries TRBV6-2 or TRBV6-3 and TRBJ2-3, with TRBD2 matching over 9 bases. Germline CDR1 MNHEY, CDR2 SVGEGT. The length of the CDR3 is 17 residues. J was trimmed by 2 bases and V by 1 base; bases with no gene match: 7. CDR3 region: CASSYFGGRASTDTQYF. The CDR3 nucleotides are TGTGCCAGCAGTTACTTCGGCGGGAGGGCCTCCACAGATACGCAGTATTTT.

This clonotype was seen a handful of times. The V call is TRBV7-9, the J call TRBJ1-1; TRBD1 aligns across 7 bases. Germline lookup yields CDR1 SEHNR and CDR2 FQNEAQ (reference sequence). The CDR3 spans 16 residues. V was pared by 1 base and J by 3 bases, with 8 bases of the junction left unmatched. The chain's CDR3 is CASSLEGSGGHTEAFF. CDR3 nucleotide sequence: TGTGCCAGCAGCTTAGAAGGGTCAGGGGGTCACACTGAAGCTTTCTTT.

V and J are TRBV20-1 and TRBJ1-5, with 9 bases fitting TRBD1. This CDR3 contains 14 residues. V gave up 6 bases and J gave up 5 bases; unmatched junction bases: 8. Germline V lookup: CDR1 DFQATT, CDR2 SNEGSKA (reference sequence). CDR3 DNA sequence: TGCAGTGCAGGGACAGGGTACAAGGATCAGCCCCAGCATTTT. As protein: CSAGTGYKDQPQHF.

V is TRBV20-1 and J is TRBJ1-2; no reliable D call. CDR1 DFQATT and CDR2 SNEGSKA come from the germline V gene (reference sequence). V was trimmed by 4 bases and J by 0 bases, leaving 21 bases between them. The CDR3 spans 17 residues. The CDR3 coding sequence is TGCAGTGCTAACGCTCGAGGCCCGGGTCAAGCTAACTATGGCTACACCTTC. Translating it yields CSANARGPGQANYGYTF.

The chain carries TRBV5-1 and TRBJ2-3; 14 bases are a match to TRBD2. The CDR3 is 15 amino acids. V gave up 3 bases and J gave up 6 bases; unmatched junction bases: 3. Germline V gene sequence: CDR1 SGHRS, CDR2 YFSETQ. The CDR3 region has the DNA TGCGCCAGCAGCTCCGGGACTAGCGGGAGCGATACGCAGTATTTT. The encoded protein is CASSSGTSGSDTQYF.

This clonotype was observed a single time. The V call is TRBV5-1, the J call TRBJ2-1; 7 bases are a match to TRBD1. This CDR3 comprises 17 residues. J was trimmed by 5 bases and V by 0 bases; bases with no gene match: 11. The V gene's germline CDR1 is SGHRS and CDR2 YFSETQ. CDR3 DNA sequence: TGCGCCAGCAGCTTGGTACCCTGGGACAGATTGGACAATGAGCAGTTCTTC. Amino acid sequence: CASSLVPWDRLDNEQFF.

The V call is TRBV28, the J call TRBJ2-1; maybe TRBD1 (6 bases). The CDR3 has 15 amino acids. Per germline, CDR1 MDHEN and CDR2 SYDVKM. Trimming took off 5 bases at V and 11 bases at J, with 22 bases between the two ends. The CDR3 loop reads CASSPTDRSDRKQFF. The CDR3 DNA is TGTGCCAGCAGTCCGACCGACAGGTCGGATCGAAAGCAGTTCTTC.

In this sample, this clonotype turned up once. This rearrangement joins TRBV7-9 to TRBJ2-3, with D possibly being TRBD2 (6 bases). The V end was cut by 2 bases, the J end by 2 bases, with 14 bases between. The CDR3 runs to 16 residues. Looked up from germline, CDR1 is SEHNR and CDR2 is FQNEAQ (reference sequence). The CDR3 coding sequence is TGTGCCAGCAGCTTATGGGGAGGAGGGCCCACAGATACGCAGTATTTT. It translates to CASSLWGGGPTDTQYF. The full variable domain, with the rest looked up from reference TRBV7-9 and TRBJ2-3, is DTGVSQNPRHKITKRGQNVTFRCDPISEHNRLYWYRQTLGQGPEFLTYFQNEAQLEKSRLLSDRFSAERPKGSFSTLEIQRTEQGDSAMYLCASSLWGGGPTDTQYFGPGTRLTVL.

In this sample, this clonotype turned up a few times. The chain recombines TRBV11-2 with TRBJ2-1; TRBD2 agrees at 8 bases. CDR1 and CDR2 from the germline V gene are SGHAT and FQNNGV. There are 15 residues in the CDR3. V gave up 1 base and J gave up 6 bases; unmatched junction bases: 5. The CDR3 sequence is CASSLVSGIGNEQFF. In DNA form, the CDR3 reads TGTGCCAGCAGCTTAGTTAGCGGGATAGGCAATGAGCAGTTCTTC.